This T cell receptor beta chain is from a study of T cells in Graves' hyperthyroidism and ophthalmopathy. TCR beta CDR3 regions were amplified from RNA. The TCR CDR3 first-round RT-PCR relied on the HTBI primer set. TCRdb reanalysed the multiplex PCR reads using MiXCR and keeps one entry per CDR3 protein. The table records a few hundred thousand distinct CDR3 sequences, approximately 25% of them present only once. Germline lookup yields CDR1 MNHNS and CDR2 SASEGT. V dropped 7 bases and J dropped 5; count of bases not matched to a gene: 10. The CDR3 is 15 residues long. This clonotype was picked up a small number of times.

The TCR comes from a man between 45 and 60 years old with Graves' hyperthyroidism. Sequenced input: blood. The chain employs TRBV6-1 and TRBJ1-2, with 10 bases aligning to TRBD1. The CDR3 sequence is CASMRPGQGMYGYTF. Here the CDR3 DNA reads TGTGCCAGCATGCGACCGGGACAGGGGATGTATGGCTACACCTTC.